The 5 T cell receptor beta chains below all came from one sample that was sequenced in a study of OX40 agonist ivuxolimab in advanced cancers. The protocol was immunoSEQ multiplex PCR, while the TCRdb copy is restricted to in-frame clones and leaves out a portion. The sample carries under 65,000 clones, 89% recorded once. This specimen consisted of CD4+ or CD8+ T cells sorted from blood, obtained in a trial of the OX40 agonist ivuxolimab. Receptor source: an adult with an advanced solid tumor such as melanoma, head and neck, liver or kidney cancer.

The chain carries TRBV28 and TRBJ2-5, with TRBD1 identical over 8 bases. The trim removed 4 bases at V and 4 bases at J, leaving 11 bases unmatched. Germline V gene data show CDR1 as MDHEN and CDR2 as SYDVKM. The CDR3 loop spans 16 amino acids. The CDR3 DNA is TGTGCCAGCAGTTCTCACACAGGGGGACAAGGAGAGACCCAGTACTTC. Residues: CASSSHTGGQGETQYF.

This chain links TRBV7-8 with TRBJ1-4; TRBD1 agrees at 7 bases. The V and J ends lost 5 bases and 6 bases, in that order; junction bases with no gene match: 3. Looked up from germline, CDR1 is SGHVS and CDR2 is FQNEAQ. CDR3 length: 13 amino acids. In DNA form, the CDR3 reads TGTGCCAGCAGCCCTGGGACAGATGAAAAACTGTTTTTT. This gives the protein CASSPGTDEKLFF. Combining the CDR3 with reference TRBV7-8 and TRBJ1-4 gives the whole variable domain GAGVSQSPRYKVAKRGQDVALRCDPISGHVSLFWYQQALGQGPEFLTYFQNEAQLDKSGLPSDRFFAERPEGSVSTLKIQRTQQEDSAVYLCASSPGTDEKLFFGSGTQLSVL.

The rearrangement uses TRBV14 and TRBJ2-7; D is possibly TRBD2 (6 bases). The V and J ends lost 4 bases and 4 bases respectively, with 14 bases between them. CDR1 is SGHDN and CDR2 is FVKESK in the germline V gene. This CDR3 comprises 14 residues. As DNA, the CDR3 is TGTGCCAGCAGCCTGGGGACCGGGGGTTACGAGCAGTACGTC. It translates to CASSLGTGGYEQYV.

The chain recombines TRBV19 with TRBJ2-5; no clear D. Trimming pared 3 bases from V and 0 bases from J, leaving 8 bases between. The CDR3 is made up of 14 amino acids. CDR1 is LNHDA, CDR2 SQIVND, per germline (reference sequence). The CDR3 DNA is TGTGCCAGTAGTATTTGGCAGAACCAAGAGACCCAGTACTTC. Its translation: CASSIWQNQETQYF. Combining the CDR3 with reference TRBV19 and TRBJ2-5 gives the whole variable domain DGGITQSPKYLFRKEGQNVTLSCEQNLNHDAMYWYRQDPGQGLRLIYYSQIVNDFQKGDIAEGYSVSREKKESFPLTVTSAQKNPTAFYLCASSIWQNQETQYFGPGTRLLVL.

The chain carries TRBV7-9 and TRBJ1-1, with D possibly matching TRBD1 (5 bases). The CDR3 consists of 12 residues. V lost 8 bases, J lost 6 bases, and 13 bases lay in between. Germline CDR1 reads SEHNR; CDR2 reads FQNEAQ (reference sequence). CDR3 amino acids: CASFFGGAEAFF. Here the CDR3 DNA reads TGTGCCAGCTTCTTCGGGGGAGCTGAAGCTTTCTTT.